This T cell receptor (beta chain) originates from a study of T cell changes during pregnancy in multiple sclerosis. Assay: immunoSEQ multiplex PCR; the TCRdb copy retains only in-frame clones and omits some. The sample shows around 80,000 clones, 92% of them seen only once. V gave up 5 bases and J gave up 2 bases, with 12 bases separating them. The CDR3 contains 14 residues. CDR1 LNHDA and CDR2 SQIVND come from the germline V gene (reference sequence). The receptor was isolated from a female donor with multiple sclerosis, enrolled in a pregnancy study. The genes are TRBV19 and TRBJ1-2; D perhaps matches TRBD1 (6 bases). The sample was peripheral blood, taken before pregnancy. The CDR3 sequence: CASSFGTLNYGYTF. In nucleotides, the CDR3 is TGTGCCAGTAGTTTCGGGACACTCAACTATGGCTACACCTTC. Complete variable domain (other parts from reference TRBV19 and TRBJ1-2): DGGITQSPKYLFRKEGQNVTLSCEQNLNHDAMYWYRQDPGQGLRLIYYSQIVNDFQKGDIAEGYSVSREKKESFPLTVTSAQKNPTAFYLCASSFGTLNYGYTFGSGTRLTVV.